Listed below are T cell receptor beta chains from one sample, sequenced in a study of T-cell reconstitution after alpha-beta-depleted transplantation in children. In TCRdb, the PCR reads were re-called with MiXCR into one record per CDR3 protein. The sample lists roughly 200,000 distinct CDR3 sequences; about 7% were seen once. This specimen consisted of PBMCs, obtained before TCRalphabeta/CD19-depleted stem cell transplant. All receptors come from a boy under 10 years old with acute lymphoblastic leukemia, due to receive a stem cell transplant. CDR3s include the opening cysteine and the closing phenylalanine or tryptophan. A D gene is named only where the DNA matches it firmly. Rows give clone size only sometimes, using once, few, many, or a class for an expanded clone.

size | J | D | V | CDR3 | DNA
many | TRBJ2-1 | TRBD2 | TRBV7-2 | CASSFSGGSSYNEQFF | TGTGCCAGCAGCTTCTCCGGCGGGAGTTCCTACAATGAGCAGTTCTTC
many | TRBJ2-1 | - | TRBV12-3/TRBV12-4 | CASTLTGAGAGNEQFF | TGTGCCAGCACCCTCACAGGGGCGGGGGCGGGGAATGAGCAGTTCTTC
many | TRBJ2-3 | TRBD2 | TRBV29-1 | CSPRIPKREGSTDTQYF | TGCAGCCCTAGGATCCCAAAGCGGGAGGGGAGCACAGATACGCAGTATTTT
many | TRBJ2-2 | - | TRBV5-6 | CASSFSLAGELFF | TGTGCCAGCAGCTTTTCCCTAGCGGGGGAGCTGTTTTTT
- | TRBJ2-2 | - | TRBV11-2 | CASSLDRVWDNTGELFF | TGTGCCAGCAGCTTAGACAGGGTCTGGGACAACACCGGGGAGCTGTTTTTT
many | TRBJ2-3 | TRBD1 | TRBV12-3/TRBV12-4 | CASRDRGVADTQYF | TGTGCCAGTCGGGACAGAGGGGTAGCAGATACGCAGTATTTT
many | TRBJ2-1 | - | TRBV9 | CASSPYDSNNEQFF | TGTGCCAGCAGCCCTTATGATAGCAACAATGAGCAGTTCTTC
many | TRBJ2-7 | - | TRBV27 | CASSGGGDYEQYF | TGTGCCAGTTCTGGGGGCGGAGACTACGAGCAGTACTTC
many | TRBJ2-1 | TRBD2 | TRBV3-1 | CASTVGGSSRGGEQFF | TGTGCCAGCACGGTCGGCGGGAGCAGTAGGGGTGGTGAGCAGTTCTTC
many | TRBJ2-3 | - | TRBV7-2 | CASSFQDTQYF | TGTGCCAGCAGCTTCCAAGATACGCAGTATTTT
- | TRBJ1-2 | TRBD1 | TRBV6-1 | CASSDRQGGGYGYTF | TGTGCCAGCAGCGATCGACAGGGGGGAGGCTATGGCTACACCTTC
many | TRBJ2-3 | - | TRBV25-1 | CASSEERVTSTDTQYF | TGTGCCAGCAGTGAGGAAAGGGTAACTAGCACAGATACGCAGTATTTT
- | TRBJ2-1 | - | TRBV30 | CAWSRLEGRGNEQFF | TGTGCCTGGAGTAGGTTGGAGGGGAGAGGGAATGAGCAGTTCTTC
many | TRBJ2-2 | - | TRBV6-5 | CASRRDGLTGELFF | TGTGCCAGCCGCCGGGACGGCCTCACCGGGGAGCTGTTTTTT
many | TRBJ2-3 | - | TRBV12-3/TRBV12-4 | CASLEWGPNTQYF | TGTGCCAGCCTTGAGTGGGGGCCGAATACGCAGTATTTT
- | TRBJ1-3 | - | TRBV6-2/TRBV6-3 | CASSYQGRNTIYF | TGTGCCAGCAGTTATCAAGGACGAAACACCATATATTTT
- | TRBJ2-5 | TRBD2 | TRBV7-2 | CASSYLAGEETQYF | TGTGCCAGCAGCTACCTAGCGGGAGAAGAGACCCAGTACTTC
- | TRBJ1-1 | - | TRBV20-1 | CSAGGRISTEAFF | TGCAGTGCTGGGGGACGTATTAGCACTGAAGCTTTCTTT
many | TRBJ2-3 | - | TRBV29-1 | CSFQVGATDTQYF | TGCAGCTTCCAGGTGGGGGCCACAGATACGCAGTATTTT
many | TRBJ2-1 | - | TRBV27 | CVSGSSYNEQFF | TGTGTAAGCGGTTCCTCCTACAATGAGCAGTTCTTC
- | TRBJ2-5 | TRBD1 | TRBV2 | CASSDRDRRKETQYF | TGTGCCAGCAGTGACCGGGACAGGAGAAAAGAGACCCAGTACTTC
- | TRBJ2-2 | - | TRBV30 | CAWSGMAQRNTGELFF | TGTGCCTGGAGTGGAATGGCGCAGAGGAACACCGGGGAGCTGTTTTTT
few | TRBJ1-1 | TRBD1 | TRBV20-1 | CSARDMAGGLNTEAFF | TGCAGTGCTAGAGATATGGCAGGGGGATTGAACACTGAAGCTTTCTTT
many | TRBJ2-6 | - | TRBV29-1 | CSVLAGRTSGANVLTF | TGCAGCGTTTTGGCCGGGAGAACCTCTGGGGCCAACGTCCTGACTTTC
many | TRBJ2-7 | TRBD2 | TRBV12-3/TRBV12-4 | CASGLGTSYEQYF | TGTGCCAGCGGACTCGGGACTAGTTACGAGCAGTACTTC
few | TRBJ1-2 | TRBD1 | TRBV6-2/TRBV6-3 | CASSYNRGFGYTF | TGTGCCAGCAGTTACAACAGGGGGTTTGGCTACACCTTC
few | TRBJ2-5 | - | TRBV7-3 | CASSSPPQQEETQYF | TGTGCCAGCAGCTCCCCTCCCCAGCAAGAAGAGACCCAGTACTTC
many | TRBJ1-6 | - | TRBV10-3 | CAIRVEEYNSPLHF | TGTGCCATCAGAGTAGAGGAGTATAATTCACCCCTCCACTTT
many | TRBJ2-3 | TRBD2 | TRBV7-9 | CASSPQAGASTDTQYF | TGTGCCAGCAGCCCACAGGCGGGAGCAAGCACAGATACGCAGTATTTT